A selection of T cell receptor beta chains follows, all from one sample in a study of early T cells in non-severe SARS-CoV-2 infection. MiXCR, run by TCRdb on the 5' RACE reads, gives a single entry per CDR3 protein. The sample lists approximately 77,000 distinct CDR3 sequences; about 14% were seen once. The sample was whole blood. These receptors originate from an adult who was a healthcare worker with PCR-confirmed SARS-CoV-2 infection or an uninfected control (not recorded which). The CDR3 runs from the conserved cysteine through the conserved F or W. D genes are given only for firm matches. Clone size is stated in some rows and not others, as once, few, many or a class when expanded.

abundance	d_gene	v_gene	j_gene	CDR3nt	CDR3aa
.	TRBD1	TRBV6-5	TRBJ1-1	TGTGCCGGGGACAGAAGGAACACTGAAGCTTTCTTT	CAGDRRNTEAFF
.	TRBD1	TRBV11-2	TRBJ1-3	TGTGCCAGCAGCTCTCGGACAGGGGTGAGAAACACCATATATTTT	CASSSRTGVRNTIYF
few	TRBD1	TRBV12-3/TRBV12-4	TRBJ1-2	TGTGCCAGCAGCCCCCGGGACAGCTATGGCTACACCTTC	CASSPRDSYGYTF
few	.	TRBV20-1	TRBJ2-3	TGCAGTGCTAGCGGGATGACAGATACGCAGTATTTT	CSASGMTDTQYF
many	TRBD1	TRBV6-5	TRBJ2-3	TGTGCCAGCAGTCGCCCCCCGACAGGGTCGGATACGCAGTATTTT	CASSRPPTGSDTQYF
.	TRBD2	TRBV6-1	TRBJ2-1	TGTGCCAGCAGTGAAGAGCGAGCGGGGGTCTACAATGAGCAGTTCTTC	CASSEERAGVYNEQFF
.	.	TRBV14	TRBJ2-3	TGTGCCAGCAGCCAAGCGTCCGGGACCAACTTACACAGAGATACGCAGTATTTT	CASSQASGTNLHRDTQYF
few	.	TRBV7-8	TRBJ1-5	TGTGCCAGCAGCCGCCAAGCCGGGAGTAGCAATCAGCCCCAGCATTTT	CASSRQAGSSNQPQHF
many	.	TRBV7-9	TRBJ2-2	TGTGCCAGCAGCTTAGGACAGTGGACCGGGGAGCTGTTTTTT	CASSLGQWTGELFF
.	.	TRBV4-1	TRBJ2-7	TGCGCCAGCAGCCAAGATCCCAATTCGGTCTACGAGCAGTACTTC	CASSQDPNSVYEQYF
once	.	TRBV7-9	TRBJ2-5	TGTGCCAGCAGCTTACTGGCCCCCACTGAGACCCAGTACTTC	CASSLLAPTETQYF
.	.	TRBV27	TRBJ1-1	TGTGCCAGCAGGACGGGGAACACTGAAGCTTTCTTT	CASRTGNTEAFF
.	.	TRBV7-9	TRBJ2-7	TGTGCCAGCAGCAAGGGAAACTACGAGCAGTACTTC	CASSKGNYEQYF
many	.	TRBV12-3/TRBV12-4	TRBJ1-1	TGTGCCAGCACCCCACAGGCTTACACTGAAGCTTTCTTT	CASTPQAYTEAFF
many	.	TRBV7-6	TRBJ1-3	TGTGCCAGCAGCCCCAGCTCTCGGGGGGCGTTTGGAAACACCATATATTTT	CASSPSSRGAFGNTIYF
many	.	TRBV5-1	TRBJ2-1	TGCGCCAGCAGCTTGGGCGGAGTCTCCTACAATGAGCAGTTCTTC	CASSLGGVSYNEQFF
.	TRBD2	TRBV6-1	TRBJ2-7	TGTGCCAGCAGTGGCCCTAGCGGGGATAGCTCCTACGAGCAGTACTTC	CASSGPSGDSSYEQYF
many	.	TRBV4-1	TRBJ1-2	TGCGCCAGCAGCCAAGATCGAACACTCATTAACTATGGCTACACCTTC	CASSQDRTLINYGYTF
.	.	TRBV6-1	TRBJ1-5	TGTGCCAGCAGTCCTTCGGCGGGGATTGTTGGCAATCAGCCCCAGCATTTT	CASSPSAGIVGNQPQHF
.	.	TRBV20-1	TRBJ1-6	TGCAGTGCTAGAATACAGGTCGCCCAGCCAAATTCACCCCTCCACTTT	CSARIQVAQPNSPLHF
few	TRBD2	TRBV29-1	TRBJ2-7	TGCAGCGTTGACCGGACTAGCGGGAGAGGGTACGAGCAGTACTTC	CSVDRTSGRGYEQYF
.	TRBD1	TRBV2	TRBJ2-7	TGTGCCAGCAGTACAGGGGGGACGGCGAAGCAGTACTTC	CASSTGGTAKQYF
.	TRBD1	TRBV27	TRBJ1-2	TGTGCCAGCAGATCCACAGGGGTCAACTATGGCTACACCTTC	CASRSTGVNYGYTF
.	.	TRBV10-1	TRBJ2-7	TGCGCCAGCAGTGATTCGGGACATCCCCCCTACGAGCAGTACTTC	CASSDSGHPPYEQYF
many	.	TRBV29-1	TRBJ1-2	TGCAGCGGGCTTGCAGGGTCGGGCTACACCTTC	CSGLAGSGYTF
many	.	TRBV6-1	TRBJ1-1	TGTGCCAGCAGTGTAGGTCTGAGGAACACTGAAGCTTTCTTT	CASSVGLRNTEAFF
.	.	TRBV28	TRBJ2-4	TGTGCCAGCGGGTTAGCCAAAAACATTCAGTACTTC	CASGLAKNIQYF
many	.	TRBV7-9	TRBJ2-7	TGTGCCAGCAGCGCCCAGCAGAGTTCCTACGAGCAGTACTTC	CASSAQQSSYEQYF
.	TRBD1	TRBV23-1	TRBJ2-7	TGCGCCAGCAGTCAATCGAGGTCGAGGGGGCTCGGAGACGAGCAGTACTTC	CASSQSRSRGLGDEQYF
.	.	TRBV12-3/TRBV12-4	TRBJ2-7	TGTGCCAGCAGTTTGATCTCCTACGAGCAGTACTTC	CASSLISYEQYF
few	TRBD1	TRBV20-1	TRBJ1-5	TGCAGTGCTAGAAACAGGGGAGGCAATCAGCCCCAGCATTTT	CSARNRGGNQPQHF
many	TRBD1	TRBV6-2/TRBV6-3	TRBJ1-1	TGTGCCAGCAGTAAGACAGGGCCCCAGGGAACTGAAGCTTTCTTT	CASSKTGPQGTEAFF
.	.	TRBV6-5	TRBJ1-1	TGTGCCAGCATTTTAACAGGGAAGGGTACTGAAGCTTTCTTT	CASILTGKGTEAFF
few	.	TRBV6-6	TRBJ1-2	TGTGCCAGCAGTTACTCCGACAGGCCCGGAGGCTACACCTTC	CASSYSDRPGGYTF
few	TRBD1	TRBV9	TRBJ1-2	TGTGCCAGCAGCGTAGGGGGACAGCCCTATGGCTACACCTTC	CASSVGGQPYGYTF
many	.	TRBV6-6	TRBJ1-6	TGTGCCAGCAGTTACTCGGGGGGAAATTCACCCCTCCACTTT	CASSYSGGNSPLHF
.	.	TRBV27	TRBJ2-3	TGTGCCAGCACGCATACAGATACGCAGTATTTT	CASTHTDTQYF
few	.	TRBV15	TRBJ1-1	TGTGCCACCAGCAGGTCGACAGGTATGGCTTTCTTT	CATSRSTGMAFF
many	TRBD1	TRBV7-3	TRBJ2-3	TGTGCCAGCAGCAGACAGGGGCGGAGGGCAGATACGCAGTATTTT	CASSRQGRRADTQYF
many	.	TRBV11-2	TRBJ2-5	TGTGCCAGCAGCTTAGGGGTAGCAGAGACCCAGTACTTC	CASSLGVAETQYF
.	.	TRBV11-2	TRBJ2-5	TGTGCCAGCAGCCTCGCCAGGGTGGGGGAGACCCAGTACTTC	CASSLARVGETQYF
many	.	TRBV24-1	TRBJ2-1	TGTGCCACCAGTGAGTCGACCGGGACACCATATCCCAATGAGCAGTTCTTC	CATSESTGTPYPNEQFF